The T cell receptor beta chain under discussion was sequenced for a study of T-cell memory formation after mild COVID-19. The CDR3 totals 15 residues. Germline V gene lookup returns CDR1 LGHNA and CDR2 YSLEER. The V gene lost 2 bases and the J gene lost 2 bases, with 11 bases spanning the gap. TCRdb re-analysed the 5' RACE reads in MiXCR, keeping a single row per CDR3 protein. The data contain roughly 160,000 distinct CDR3 sequences, 10% to 15% of them singletons. Sequencing used PBMCs or a T cell subset sorted from them (not recorded which). This receptor was identified in a man aged 18 to 29 who had mild COVID-19 (a few samples of this study predate the infection). Cell type and time point are not known. V usage is TRBV4-3 and J usage is TRBJ2-3; D tentatively fits TRBD1 or TRBD2 (5 bases each). The CDR3 here is CASSQRGPSTDTQYF. The CDR3 DNA reads as TGCGCCAGCAGCCAACGGGGACCCTCCACAGATACGCAGTATTTT.